This is a list of T cell receptor beta chains from one sample in a study of cytomegalovirus exposure and HLA in healthy donors. Clones were sequenced by immunoSEQ multiplex PCR, and TCRdb holds only the in-frame ones, with some missing. The profile shows about 220,000 clones, 70% to 80% of them singletons. The specimen was PBMCs. The source of these receptors is a woman aged 25 to 45 in good health and CMV-seronegative. CDR3s leave out the opening cysteine and the closing phenylalanine or tryptophan. Fields, in order: V gene, CDR3 protein.

V: TRBV27; CDR3: ASSSLDGMSAYEQY
V: TRBV11-2; CDR3: ASSLRVQADTQY
V: TRBV4-2; CDR3: ASSQDADRGGNEQF
V: TRBV5-1; CDR3: ASSLFQGDTGELF
V: TRBV27; CDR3: ASSLDRVGTEAF
V: TRBV7-9; CDR3: ASSSDRFYEKLF
V: TRBV6-5; CDR3: ASREMFWPYEQY
V: TRBV11-2; CDR3: ASSSKTGHAEAF
V: TRBV6-5; CDR3: ASRTGTGSYEQY
V: TRBV7-9; CDR3: ASSLTGTGATEAF
V: TRBV2; CDR3: ASKREGITGELF
V: TRBV6-5; CDR3: ASSSTRGEGQDEQF
V: TRBV21-1; CDR3: ASIIGTEEFLLTNYGYT
V: TRBV6-1; CDR3: ASRGQGTTETQY
V: TRBV6-5; CDR3: ASTPDRLNSPLH
V: TRBV30; CDR3: AWSWGDTEAF
V: TRBV6-5; CDR3: ASSTGQGRGEKLF
V: TRBV7-9; CDR3: SSSQSTGLTISYEQY
V: TRBV7-9; CDR3: ASSSRLSTNEKLF
V: TRBV14; CDR3: ASSQELPGQGNEKLF
V: TRBV4-1; CDR3: ASSYPDSGNTIY
V: TRBV7-9; CDR3: ASSLRGTNYGYT
V: TRBV5-4; CDR3: ASSSAWGDEKLF
V: TRBV7-9; CDR3: ASSLNGFNTGELF
V: TRBV14; CDR3: ASSPQGAGYEAF
V: TRBV19; CDR3: ASTLLDSLDGYT
V: TRBV18; CDR3: ASSQDSDYGST
V: TRBV21-1; CDR3: ASSTVGGRTTNEKLF
V: TRBV19; CDR3: ASSLTWEGSYEQY
V: TRBV27; CDR3: ASSFSRGADTQY
V: TRBV5-4; CDR3: ASSLGGSSGNTIY
V: TRBV19; CDR3: ASSIGQGADGYT
V: TRBV6-5; CDR3: ASSYSWTGKETQY